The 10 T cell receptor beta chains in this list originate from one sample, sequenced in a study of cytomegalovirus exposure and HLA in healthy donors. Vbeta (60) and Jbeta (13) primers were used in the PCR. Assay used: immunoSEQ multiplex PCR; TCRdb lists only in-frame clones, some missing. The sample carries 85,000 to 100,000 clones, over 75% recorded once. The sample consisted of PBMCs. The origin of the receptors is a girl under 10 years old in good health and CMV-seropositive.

In DNA, the CDR3 is TGTGCCAGTGGAAGGGAGAATCAGCCCCAGCATTTT. Translating it yields CASGRENQPQHF. The gene calls are TRBV19 and TRBJ1-5; D gene uncertain. The CDR3 covers 12 residues. V was trimmed by 8 bases and J by 4 bases, leaving 9 bases between them. Germline V lookup: CDR1 LNHDA, CDR2 SQIVND (reference sequence).

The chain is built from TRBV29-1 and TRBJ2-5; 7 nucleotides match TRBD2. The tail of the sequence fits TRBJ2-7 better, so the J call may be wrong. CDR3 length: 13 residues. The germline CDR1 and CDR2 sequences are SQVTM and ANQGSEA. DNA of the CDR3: TGCAGCGTTGAGAGGACTAGAGGTGACGAGCAGTACTTC. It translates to CSVERTRGDEQYF.

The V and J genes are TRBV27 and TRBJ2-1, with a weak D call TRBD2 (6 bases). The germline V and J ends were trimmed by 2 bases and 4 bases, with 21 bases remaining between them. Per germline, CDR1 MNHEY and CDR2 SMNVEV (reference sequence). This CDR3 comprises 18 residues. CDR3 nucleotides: TGTGCCAGCAGTTTAGATCTCGGTCTGGGACTGGTTTACAATGAGCAGTTCTTC. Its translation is CASSLDLGLGLVYNEQFF.

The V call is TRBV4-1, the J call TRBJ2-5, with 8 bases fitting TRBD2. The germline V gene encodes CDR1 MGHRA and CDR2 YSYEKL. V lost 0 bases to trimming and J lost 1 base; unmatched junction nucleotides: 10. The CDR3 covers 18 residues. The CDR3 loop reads CASSQDVNGGRLQETQYF. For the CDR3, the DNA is TGCGCCAGCAGCCAAGATGTTAACGGCGGGAGGCTCCAAGAGACCCAGTACTTC.

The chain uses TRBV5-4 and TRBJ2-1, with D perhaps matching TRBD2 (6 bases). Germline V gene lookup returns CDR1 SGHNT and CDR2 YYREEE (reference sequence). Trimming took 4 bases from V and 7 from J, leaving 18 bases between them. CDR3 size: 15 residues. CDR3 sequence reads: CASSDLSSGLNEQFF. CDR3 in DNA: TGTGCCAGCAGCGACCTCTCAAGCGGGCTAAATGAGCAGTTCTTC.

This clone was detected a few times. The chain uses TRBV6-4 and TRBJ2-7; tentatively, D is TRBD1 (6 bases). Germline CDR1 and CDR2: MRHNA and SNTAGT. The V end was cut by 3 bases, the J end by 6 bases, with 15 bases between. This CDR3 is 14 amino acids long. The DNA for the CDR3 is TGTGCCAGCAGTGAGTCAGGGGATCGTCTCGAGCAGTACTTC. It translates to CASSESGDRLEQYF.

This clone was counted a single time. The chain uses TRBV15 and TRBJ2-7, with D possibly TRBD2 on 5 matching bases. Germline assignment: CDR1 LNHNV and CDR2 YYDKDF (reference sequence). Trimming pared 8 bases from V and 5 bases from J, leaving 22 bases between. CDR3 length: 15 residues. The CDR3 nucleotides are TGTGCCACCGAACCCTCGCCTCTAGCTCTACACGAGCAGTACTTC. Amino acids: CATEPSPLALHEQYF.

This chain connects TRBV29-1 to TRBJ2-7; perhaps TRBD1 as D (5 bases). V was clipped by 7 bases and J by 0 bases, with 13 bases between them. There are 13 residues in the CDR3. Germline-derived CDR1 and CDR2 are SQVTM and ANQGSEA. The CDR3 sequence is CSGGFPNSYEQYF. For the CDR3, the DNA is TGCAGCGGGGGCTTTCCAAACTCCTACGAGCAGTACTTC.

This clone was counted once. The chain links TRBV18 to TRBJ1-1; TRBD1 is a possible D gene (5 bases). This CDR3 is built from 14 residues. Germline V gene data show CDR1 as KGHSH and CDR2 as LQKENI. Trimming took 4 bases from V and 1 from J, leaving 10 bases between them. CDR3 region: CASSLGVGNTEAFF. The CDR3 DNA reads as TGTGCCAGCTCACTAGGGGTTGGGAACACTGAAGCTTTCTTT.

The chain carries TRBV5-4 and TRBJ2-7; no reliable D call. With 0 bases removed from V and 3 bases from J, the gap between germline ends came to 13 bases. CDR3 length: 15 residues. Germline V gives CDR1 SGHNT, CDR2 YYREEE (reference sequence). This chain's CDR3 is CASSLARQSHYEQYF. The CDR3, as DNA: TGTGCCAGCAGCTTGGCCAGGCAATCCCACTACGAGCAGTACTTC.